The sequence of this T cell receptor (beta chain) was determined in a study of a mutant IDH1 vaccine in newly diagnosed glioma. Study-wide context: Most patients had received both radiotherapy and temozolomide, the prior options being radiotherapy, temozolomide, or both.

Time point indicated: baseline, week 1 (first vaccination visit). Treatment defined: pre-vaccination baseline after standard-of-care therapy. The table came from immunoSEQ multiplex PCR; TCRdb's copy has only in-frame clones and leaves some out. The sample consists of around 37,000 clones, roughly 78% of them appearing once. Germline V gene data show CDR1 as LNHDA and CDR2 as SQIVND (reference sequence). CDR3 length equals 12 residues. Trimming removed 5 bases at V and 6 bases at J, with 11 bases between. Study-level results: Vaccination elicited immune responses in around 93% of patients. Pseudoprogression appeared independent of alterations in top peripheral clonotypes.

This clone was counted once. Antigen unknown. The chain joins TRBV19 to TRBJ2-7; D might be TRBD1 (5 bases). The sequencing here drew on PBMCs, taken from a glioma patient treated with radiotherapy, temozolomide or both. The receptor comes from a man in his forties with glioma. Some clones in this sample may be carry-over from other donors' samples. The CDR3 protein is CASSSLGAEQYF. In nucleotides, the CDR3 is TGTGCCAGTAGTTCCTTAGGGGCCGAGCAGTACTTC.